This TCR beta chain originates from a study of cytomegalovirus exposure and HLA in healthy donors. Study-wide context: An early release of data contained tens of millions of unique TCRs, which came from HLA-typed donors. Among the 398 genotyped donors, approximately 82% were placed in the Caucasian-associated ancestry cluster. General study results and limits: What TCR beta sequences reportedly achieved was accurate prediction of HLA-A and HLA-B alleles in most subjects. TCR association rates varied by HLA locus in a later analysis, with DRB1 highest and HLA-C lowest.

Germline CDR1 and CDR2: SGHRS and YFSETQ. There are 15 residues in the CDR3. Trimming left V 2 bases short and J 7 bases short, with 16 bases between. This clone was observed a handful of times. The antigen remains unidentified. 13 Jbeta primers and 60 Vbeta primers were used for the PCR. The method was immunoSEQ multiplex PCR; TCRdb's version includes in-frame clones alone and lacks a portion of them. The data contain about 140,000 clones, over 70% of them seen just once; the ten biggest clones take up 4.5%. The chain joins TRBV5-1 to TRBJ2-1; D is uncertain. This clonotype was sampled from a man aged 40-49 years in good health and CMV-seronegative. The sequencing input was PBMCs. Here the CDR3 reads CASSLMRPNGNEQFF. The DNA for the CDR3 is TGCGCCAGCAGCTTAATGCGGCCCAATGGGAATGAGCAGTTCTTC.